A single T cell receptor beta chain is shown here with its context. Its antigen is as yet unknown. This specimen comes from a study of brain T cells in children with intractable seizures. Produced via immunoSEQ multiplex PCR; TCRdb's table is partial and in-frame only. This table holds just under 65,000 clones, roughly 95% found once. The sequenced cases were selected for having the highest brain T cell transcript signatures. Before surgery, patients took at least one anti-epileptic drug. The CDR3 is 14 amino acids. Between the trimmed V and J ends, which lost 2 bases and 1 base, there was a span of 8 bases. The germline V gene has CDR1 MNHEY and CDR2 SMNVEV (reference sequence). Regarding the study as a whole: Absence of clones before surgery may stem from lower sequencing depth.

The sample consisted of peripheral blood, taken at surgery. The TCR was taken from a boy under three years old with focal cortical dysplasia and intractable seizures. The chain joins TRBV27 to TRBJ1-1; D is possibly TRBD1 (6 bases). The CDR3 sequence: CASSLRGGNTEAFF. CDR3 in DNA: TGTGCCAGCAGTTTAAGAGGGGGGAACACTGAAGCTTTCTTT.